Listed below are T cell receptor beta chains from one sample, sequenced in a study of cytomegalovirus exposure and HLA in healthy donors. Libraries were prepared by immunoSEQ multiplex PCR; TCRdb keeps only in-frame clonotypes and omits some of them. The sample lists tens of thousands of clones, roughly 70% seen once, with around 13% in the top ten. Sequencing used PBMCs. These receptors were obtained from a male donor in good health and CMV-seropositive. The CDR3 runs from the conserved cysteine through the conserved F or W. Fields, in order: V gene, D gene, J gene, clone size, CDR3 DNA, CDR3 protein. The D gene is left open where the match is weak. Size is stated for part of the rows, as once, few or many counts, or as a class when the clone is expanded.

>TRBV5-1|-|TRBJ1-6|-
TGCGCCAGCAGCTTGGCCGGCGTATCTATCGGGAATTCACCCCTCCACTTT
CASSLAGVSIGNSPLHF
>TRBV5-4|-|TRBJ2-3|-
TGTGCCAGCAGCAGCGGGCCTTACGGAGATACGCAGTATTTT
CASSSGPYGDTQYF
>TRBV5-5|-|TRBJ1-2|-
TGTGCCAGCAGCCTGTACCGGGACACAAACTATGGCTACACCTTC
CASSLYRDTNYGYTF
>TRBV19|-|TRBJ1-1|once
TGTGCCAGTAGTATAGTTGGCAGGGTGAACACTGAAGCTTTCTTT
CASSIVGRVNTEAFF
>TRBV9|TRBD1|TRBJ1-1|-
TGTGCCAGCAGCGTGACGGGACAGGGGATGAACACTGAAGCTTTCTTT
CASSVTGQGMNTEAFF
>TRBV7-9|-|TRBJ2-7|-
TGTTCCAGCAGCCGGGCGTCAGGGATGATGTCCTACGAGCAGTACTTC
CSSSRASGMMSYEQYF
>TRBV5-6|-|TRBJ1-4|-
TGTGCCAGCAGCTGGGGCCTCTCTAATGAAAAACTGTTTTTT
CASSWGLSNEKLFF
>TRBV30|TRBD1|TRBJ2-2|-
TGTGCCTGGAGGAGGTTATACAGGGGTGATACCGGGGAGCTGTTTTTT
CAWRRLYRGDTGELFF
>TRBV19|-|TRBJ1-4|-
TGTGCCAGTAGTATACAGGGCCTTACTAATGAAAAACTGTTTTTT
CASSIQGLTNEKLFF
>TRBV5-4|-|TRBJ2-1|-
TGTGCCAGCAGCTTGTGGTTGGGCAGTTCCTCCTACAATGAGCAGTTCTTC
CASSLWLGSSSYNEQFF
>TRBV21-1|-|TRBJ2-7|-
TGTGCCACCCCGACGGGGAGCTCCTACGAGCAGTACTTC
CATPTGSSYEQYF
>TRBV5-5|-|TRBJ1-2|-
TGTGCCAGCAGCTTGTCGGGGGGTGCTGGCTACACCTTC
CASSLSGGAGYTF
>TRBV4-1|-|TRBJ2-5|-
TGCGCCAGCAGCCAAGTGAGTGAAAAAGAGACCCAGTACTTC
CASSQVSEKETQYF
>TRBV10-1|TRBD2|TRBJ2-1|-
TGCGCCAGCAGTGCGTCCAGCGGGGGAGTCAATGAGCAGTTCTTC
CASSASSGGVNEQFF
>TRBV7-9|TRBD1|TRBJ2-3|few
TGTGCCAGCAGCTCCGGACAGGGGCATGGGGGAGATACGCAGTATTTT
CASSSGQGHGGDTQYF
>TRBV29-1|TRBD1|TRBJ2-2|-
TGCAGCGCCAGGGGGTCGACCGGGGAGCTGTTTTTT
CSARGSTGELFF
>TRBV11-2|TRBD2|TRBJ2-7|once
TGTGCCAGCAGCTTGTCGGGAGGGTTGACAGAGCAGTACTTC
CASSLSGGLTEQYF
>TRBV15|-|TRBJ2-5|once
TGTGCCACCAGCAGAGCTGGCCAGGGGGGAGAGACCCAGTACTTC
CATSRAGQGGETQYF
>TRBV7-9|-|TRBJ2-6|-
TGTTCCAGCAGCTTAGCGCTGGTCAGGGCCCTCTCTGGGGCCAACGTCCTGACTTTC
CSSSLALVRALSGANVLTF
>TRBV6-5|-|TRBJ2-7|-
TGTGCCAGCAGCGGGCTGGGCAGGGGATTGTTCGAGCAGTACTTC
CASSGLGRGLFEQYF
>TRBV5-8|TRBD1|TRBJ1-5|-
TGTGCCAGCAGCCAGGGACAGAAAAGCAATCAGCCCCAGCATTTT
CASSQGQKSNQPQHF
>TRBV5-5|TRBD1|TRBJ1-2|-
TGTGCCAGCAGCCAGGACAGGGTACCGCGGGTCTATGGCTACACCTTC
CASSQDRVPRVYGYTF